These 20 T cell receptor beta chains originate from one sample sequenced in a study of blood T cell repertoires in COVID-19 (dated by TCRdb to 2020 to 2021). The method was the immunoSEQ multiplex PCR assay. Imported from immuneACCESS, the table was reduced by TCRdb to in-frame sequences with V and J called. These copies leave out some clones; in studies compared against another copy, an unresolved V gene accounts for under half, and the cause of the remainder is not known. A total of 110,000 to 150,000 clones appear in this sample, 81% of them only once. Approximately 8.2% of the sample belongs to the ten largest clones. Material: peripheral blood. Receptor source: a human donor in a cohort sampled during active COVID-19.

The CDR3 sequence is CASSLGQGETQYF. Here the CDR3 DNA reads TGTGCCAGCAGCTTAGGCCAGGGAGAGACCCAGTACTTC. The genes are TRBV11-1 and TRBJ2-5, with a possible D match to TRBD1 (5 bases). Trimming left V 1 base short and J 4 bases short, with 7 bases between. Germline assignment: CDR1 SGHAT and CDR2 FQDESV (reference sequence). The CDR3 extends over 13 amino acids.

In this sample, this clone turned up a few times. CDR3 protein: CASQRGQGAETQYF. The CDR3, as DNA: TGTGCCAGCCAAAGGGGACAGGGGGCGGAGACCCAGTACTTC. This sequence joins TRBV6-5 and TRBJ2-5; 12 bases align to TRBD1. V was pared by 8 bases and J by 5 bases, with 6 bases of the junction left unmatched. Germline V gene sequence: CDR1 MNHEY, CDR2 SVGAGI. The CDR3 spans 14 residues.

The CDR3 bases are TGTGCCAGCAGTGAACTGGGCAGGGGCTACGAGCAGTACTTC. Residues: CASSELGRGYEQYF. The gene calls are TRBV6-1 and TRBJ2-7; tentatively, D is TRBD1 (6 bases). The CDR3 runs to 14 residues. V was clipped by 2 bases and J by 3 bases, with 11 bases between them. Germline loops: CDR1 MNHNS, CDR2 SASEGT.

The chain employs TRBV6-5 and TRBJ2-1; 9 nucleotides align to TRBD2. Germline CDR1 MNHEY, CDR2 SVGAGI. The junction had 10 bases not matched to a gene; V was cut back by 6 bases and J by 7 bases. This CDR3 contains 15 residues. CDR3 loop: CASRTLAGVGNEQFF. Written as DNA, the CDR3 is TGTGCCAGCAGGACGTTAGCGGGAGTCGGTAATGAGCAGTTCTTC.

This chain links TRBV29-1 with TRBJ2-5; perhaps TRBD1 as D (5 bases). The V gene's germline CDR1 is SQVTM and CDR2 ANQGSEA. This CDR3 has 13 residues. V lost 4 bases and J 6 bases, leaving 15 bases between the germline ends. The CDR3: CSVVLAGRKTQYF. The CDR3 coding sequence is TGCAGCGTTGTTTTGGCAGGGCGGAAGACCCAGTACTTC.

The gene calls are TRBV27 and TRBJ2-7; 16 positions match TRBD2. This CDR3 has 18 amino acids. Germline V gene sequence: CDR1 MNHEY, CDR2 SMNVEV (reference sequence). The V and J ends lost 7 bases and 4 bases, in that order; junction bases with no gene match: 13. DNA of the CDR3: TGTGCCAGCACCTCCTATGGGGGACTAGCGGGAGGGAATTACGAGCAGTACTTC. Translating it yields CASTSYGGLAGGNYEQYF.

The chain has TRBV6-2 or TRBV6-3 and TRBJ2-3; D is perhaps TRBD2 (6 bases). Trimming left V 3 bases short and J 3 bases short, with 13 bases between. The CDR3 length is 15 residues. CDR1 is MNHEY and CDR2 is SVGEGT in the germline V gene. The CDR3 sequence is CASSYPVAVTDTQYF. The DNA for the CDR3 is TGTGCCAGCAGTTATCCCGTAGCGGTTACAGATACGCAGTATTTT.

The V gene is TRBV6-5, the J gene TRBJ2-7; 11 positions match TRBD1. There are 13 residues in the CDR3. V shed 10 bases and J 6 bases; nucleotides not matched to a gene: 8. In germline, CDR1 is MNHEY, CDR2 SVGAGI. The DNA of the CDR3 is TGTGCCATCCCATCGGACAGGGGGCGCGAGCAGTACTTC. As protein: CAIPSDRGREQYF.

This chain joins TRBV14 and TRBJ2-7; 10 nucleotides agree with TRBD1. Germline CDR1 SGHDN, CDR2 FVKESK. There are 18 residues in the CDR3. After removal of 3 bases from V and 7 bases from J, the junction contained 18 bases not matched to a gene. CDR3 sequence reads: CASSQRTFRDRGFGEQYF. The CDR3, as DNA: TGTGCCAGCAGCCAGAGAACTTTCCGGGACAGGGGATTCGGGGAGCAGTACTTC.

The rearrangement joins TRBV7-9 to TRBJ2-7, with TRBD2 matching 14 bases. CDR3 length equals 17 residues. Per germline, CDR1 SEHNR and CDR2 FQNEAQ (reference sequence). With 5 bases clipped from V and 0 bases from J, the junction kept 6 bases outside the gene matches. The DNA of the CDR3 is TGTGCCAGCAGCCCGACTAGCGGGAGGGGGAGCTCCTACGAGCAGTACTTC. Translating it yields CASSPTSGRGSSYEQYF.

The gene calls are TRBV19 and TRBJ2-7, with D possibly TRBD2 on 6 matching bases. The germline V gene has CDR1 LNHDA and CDR2 SQIVND (reference sequence). Trimming shortened V by 6 bases and J by 0 bases, and 15 bases separated the two germline ends. The CDR3 is made up of 15 amino acids. CDR3 region: CASRRTDYNSYEQYF. CDR3 coding DNA: TGTGCCAGTAGAAGGACGGACTACAACTCCTACGAGCAGTACTTC.

V gene TRBV6-5 combines with J gene TRBJ1-5, with TRBD1 identical over 8 bases. The germline V gene has CDR1 MNHEY and CDR2 SVGAGI. With 7 bases clipped from V and 4 bases from J, the junction kept 9 bases outside the gene matches. The CDR3 is made up of 15 amino acids. In nucleotides, the CDR3 is TGTGCCAGCAAAAGACAGGGGATTGCTAATCAGCCCCAGCATTTT. It specifies CASKRQGIANQPQHF.

V usage is TRBV3-1 (or the pseudogene TRBV3-2) and J usage is TRBJ2-7; TRBD2 matches 7 bases. V shed 4 bases and J 5 bases; nucleotides not matched to a gene: 14. CDR1 is LGHDT, CDR2 YNNKEL, per germline (reference sequence). This CDR3 contains 16 residues. CDR3: CASSPSVASGVHEQYF. The CDR3 DNA sequence: TGTGCCAGCAGCCCGAGTGTCGCGAGCGGGGTCCACGAGCAGTACTTC.

CDR3: CASSLYRGLSGNQPQHF. The DNA for the CDR3 is TGTGCCAGCAGCTTATACAGGGGGTTGTCCGGCAATCAGCCCCAGCATTTT. The chain is built from TRBV7-8 and TRBJ1-5, with 8 nucleotides matching TRBD1. The length of the CDR3 is 17 residues. The V gene's germline CDR1 is SGHVS and CDR2 FQNEAQ. Unmatched junction bases numbered 8, after V lost 2 bases and J lost 2 bases.

The J gene is TRBJ2-7, the V gene TRBV9, with D possibly matching TRBD2 (5 bases). Germline CDR1 SGDLS, CDR2 YYNGEE. V lost 0 bases to trimming and J lost 4 bases, with 14 bases between them. The CDR3 spans 15 residues. CDR3 coding DNA: TGTGCCAGCAGCGTAGGAGGGATTAGAACTTACGAGCAGTACTTC. This translates into CASSVGGIRTYEQYF.

CDR3 in amino acids: CATAQVPSSYEQYF. The CDR3 region has the DNA TGTGCCACTGCACAGGTTCCCAGCTCCTACGAGCAGTACTTC. The chain uses TRBV6-7 and TRBJ2-7; weak D call: TRBD1 (5 bases). TRBV6-7 has ORF status, its function being uncertain. Trimming pared 10 bases from V and 0 bases from J, leaving 16 bases between. The CDR3 runs to 14 residues.

V and J are TRBV6-2 or TRBV6-3 and TRBJ1-2; 10 nucleotides line up with TRBD1. Germline V lookup: CDR1 MNHEY, CDR2 SVGEGT. The trim removed 5 bases at V and 3 bases at J, leaving 6 bases unmatched. The CDR3 has 15 residues. The CDR3 loop reads CASSDRGRDHYGYTF. The CDR3 DNA sequence: TGTGCCAGCAGTGACAGGGGGCGAGATCACTATGGCTACACCTTC.

This chain joins TRBV5-1 and TRBJ2-1; D possibly corresponds to TRBD2 (5 bases). V was pared by 6 bases and J by 2 bases, with 12 bases between. Germline CDR1 and CDR2: SGHRS and YFSETQ. The CDR3 has 14 amino acids. The CDR3 sequence: CASKERRAYNEQFF. The CDR3 DNA follows: TGCGCCAGCAAGGAGCGGCGGGCCTACAATGAGCAGTTCTTC.

The chain carries TRBV10-2 and TRBJ2-5; 8 nucleotides agree with TRBD2. V lost 4 bases, J lost 1 base, and 2 bases stayed unmatched. Germline CDR1 reads WSHSY; CDR2 reads SAAADI. The CDR3 sequence is 14 residues long. CDR3: CASSGLASQETQYF. The DNA of the CDR3 is TGCGCCAGCAGTGGACTAGCGTCCCAAGAGACCCAGTACTTC.

This clone appeared a few times. The chain joins TRBV28 to TRBJ2-1; 9 nucleotides agree with TRBD1. The germline CDR1 and CDR2 sequences are MDHEN and SYDVKM. The V segment lost 5 bases and the J segment 8 bases; nucleotides outside the gene matches: 10. This CDR3 region has 15 residues. This chain's CDR3 is CASSTPSDRGHEQFF. CDR3 nucleotides: TGTGCCAGCAGTACGCCCTCGGACAGGGGCCATGAGCAGTTCTTC.